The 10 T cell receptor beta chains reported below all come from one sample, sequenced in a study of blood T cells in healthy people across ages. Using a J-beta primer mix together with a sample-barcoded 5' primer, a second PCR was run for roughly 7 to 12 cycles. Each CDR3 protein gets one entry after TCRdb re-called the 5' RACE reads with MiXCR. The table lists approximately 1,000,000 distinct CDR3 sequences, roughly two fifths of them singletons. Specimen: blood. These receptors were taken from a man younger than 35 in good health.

The CDR3 loop reads CASKMGQHYGYTF. For the CDR3, the DNA is TGTGCCAGCAAGATGGGACAGCACTATGGCTACACCTTC. The chain recombines TRBV6-5 with TRBJ1-2; the match to TRBD1 covers 7 bases. Unmatched junction bases numbered 5, after V lost 7 bases and J lost 3 bases. CDR3 size: 13 residues. Germline V gives CDR1 MNHEY, CDR2 SVGAGI.

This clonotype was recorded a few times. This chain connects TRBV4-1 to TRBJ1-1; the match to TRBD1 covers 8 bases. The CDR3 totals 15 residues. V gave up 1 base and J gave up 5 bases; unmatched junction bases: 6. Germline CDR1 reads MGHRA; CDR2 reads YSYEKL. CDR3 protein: CASSQAGQGSTEAFF. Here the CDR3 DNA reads TGCGCCAGCAGCCAAGCCGGACAGGGTAGTACTGAAGCTTTCTTT.

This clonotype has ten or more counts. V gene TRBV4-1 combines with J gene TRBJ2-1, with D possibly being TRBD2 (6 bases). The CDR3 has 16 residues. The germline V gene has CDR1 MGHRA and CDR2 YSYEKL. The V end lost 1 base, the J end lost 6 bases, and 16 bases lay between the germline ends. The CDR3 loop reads CASSQAWDLNSNEQFF. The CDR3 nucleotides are TGCGCCAGCAGCCAAGCCTGGGACTTGAACTCCAATGAGCAGTTCTTC.

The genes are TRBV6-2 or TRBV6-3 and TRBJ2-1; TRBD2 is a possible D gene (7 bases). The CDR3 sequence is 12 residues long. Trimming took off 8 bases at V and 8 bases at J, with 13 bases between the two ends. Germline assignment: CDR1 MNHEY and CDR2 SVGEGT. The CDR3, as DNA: TGTGCCAGCGACGGGGGGCAGTATGAGCAGTTCTTC. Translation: CASDGGQYEQFF.

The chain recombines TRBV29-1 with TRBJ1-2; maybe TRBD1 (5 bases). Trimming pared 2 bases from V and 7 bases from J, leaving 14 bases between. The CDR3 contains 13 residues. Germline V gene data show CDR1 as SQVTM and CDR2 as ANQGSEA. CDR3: CSVESQGVGGYTF. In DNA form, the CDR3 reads TGCAGCGTTGAAAGTCAGGGAGTGGGTGGCTACACCTTC.

CDR3 bases: TGCAGTGCTAGATACGTCAGGATGAACACTGAAGCTTTCTTT. This gives the protein CSARYVRMNTEAFF. The V and J genes are TRBV20-1 and TRBJ1-1, with unresolved D. V was trimmed by 2 bases and J by 0 bases, leaving 10 bases between them. The CDR3 runs 14 residues. CDR1 and CDR2 from the germline V gene are DFQATT and SNEGSKA (reference sequence).

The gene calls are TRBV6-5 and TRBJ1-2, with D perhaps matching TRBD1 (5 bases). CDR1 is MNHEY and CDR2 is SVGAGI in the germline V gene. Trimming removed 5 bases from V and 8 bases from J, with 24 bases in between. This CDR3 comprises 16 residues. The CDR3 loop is CASSRASGQGTRGYTF. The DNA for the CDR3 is TGTGCCAGCAGTCGCGCGTCGGGGCAGGGAACTCGGGGCTACACCTTC.

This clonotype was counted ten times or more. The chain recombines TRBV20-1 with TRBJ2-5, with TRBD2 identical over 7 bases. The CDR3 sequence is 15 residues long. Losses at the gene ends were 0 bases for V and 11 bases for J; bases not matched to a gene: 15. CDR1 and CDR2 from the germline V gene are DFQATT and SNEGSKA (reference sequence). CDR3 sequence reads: CSARDPWTSTNEQYF. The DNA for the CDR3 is TGCAGTGCTAGAGACCCTTGGACTAGTACCAATGAGCAGTACTTC.

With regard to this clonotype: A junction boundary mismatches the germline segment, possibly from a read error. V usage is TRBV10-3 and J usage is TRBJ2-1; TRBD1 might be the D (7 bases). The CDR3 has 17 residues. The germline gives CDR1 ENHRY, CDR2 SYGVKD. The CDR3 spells CAISDAGGSSSHNEQFF. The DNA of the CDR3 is TGTGCCATCAGTGATGCAGGGGGGTCAAGCTCCCACAATGAGCAGTTCTTC.

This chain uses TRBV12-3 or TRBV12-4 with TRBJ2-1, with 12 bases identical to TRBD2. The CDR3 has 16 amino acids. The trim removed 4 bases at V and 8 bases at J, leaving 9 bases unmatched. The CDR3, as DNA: TGTGCCAGCAGTTCCATACTAGCGGGGGGTGGCGATGAGCAGTTCTTC. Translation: CASSSILAGGGDEQFF.